This T cell receptor (beta chain) was identified during a study of blood T cell repertoires in COVID-19. Study summary: The analysed material was cDNA or gDNA that came from T cells, B-cell-depleted T cells, or PBMCs.

Sequenced by immunoSEQ multiplex PCR; TCRdb stores in-frame clones only, minus some. Of around 300,000 clones in the sample, around 90% were seen once. Germline CDR1 reads MNHEY; CDR2 reads SMNVEV (reference sequence). The ends lost 5 bases at V and 4 bases at J; junction bases unmatched: 10. The CDR3 runs 15 residues. Sequenced: PBMCs or T cells enriched from blood (not recorded which). The receptor was isolated from a woman aged 60-70 years in a cohort exposed to, infected with or recovered from COVID-19 (not recorded which). This rearrangement joins TRBV27 to TRBJ1-2; TRBD1 agrees at 7 bases. The CDR3 DNA is TGTGCCAGCAGTCGTCAGGAGACAGGGATCTATGGCTACACCTTC. Encoded protein: CASSRQETGIYGYTF.